A selection of T cell receptor beta chains follows, all from one sample in a study of OX40 agonist ivuxolimab in advanced cancers. Sequencing used immunoSEQ multiplex PCR; TCRdb keeps in-frame clones, though not all of them. The sample has about 93,000 clones; approximately 90% are singletons. Sequenced material: CD4+ or CD8+ T cells sorted from blood, taken in a trial of the OX40 agonist ivuxolimab. The receptors stem from an adult with an advanced solid tumor such as melanoma, head and neck, liver or kidney cancer. Both conserved end residues are part of each CDR3. A D gene is named only where the DNA matches it firmly. A row's size may be missing; if present it is once, few, many or a size class.

TRBJ2-2 | . | 15 | . | TRBV5-1 | TGCGCCAGCAGCTTGGACTTAGGGGACACCGGGGAGCTGTTTTTT | CASSLDLGDTGELFF
TRBJ1-1 | . | 12 | . | TRBV11-2 | TGTGCCAGCAGCTTCTTGTCCCGGGGAGCTTTCTTT | CASSFLSRGAFF
TRBJ2-5 | . | 14 | . | TRBV5-1 | TGCGCCAGCAGCTTGGCGGGCCCTACTCCGTCCCAGTACTTC | CASSLAGPTPSQYF
TRBJ2-1 | . | 15 | . | TRBV9 | TGTGCCAGCAGCGTAACGGGGAGCTCCTACAATGAGCAGTTCTTC | CASSVTGSSYNEQFF
TRBJ2-3 | once | 15 | . | TRBV6-5 | TGTGCCAGCAGTTACTCCCAGCCGCCCACAGATACGCAGTATTTT | CASSYSQPPTDTQYF
TRBJ2-4 | . | 15 | . | TRBV5-4 | TGTGCCAGCAGCTCTTTAGGGGGGTCTGGAAACATTCAGTACTTC | CASSSLGGSGNIQYF
TRBJ2-7 | . | 14 | TRBD1 | TRBV6-1 | TGTGCCAGCAGTGAAACAGGGGGAGTGTACGAGCAGTACTTC | CASSETGGVYEQYF
TRBJ2-5 | . | 15 | TRBD1 | TRBV10-2 | TGCGCCAGCAGTGAGATACAGGGGGTTGGGGAGACCCAGTACTTC | CASSEIQGVGETQYF
TRBJ2-3 | few | 16 | . | TRBV9 | TGTGCCAGCAGCGTAGCCCCTAACGTCCTCACAGATACGCAGTATTTT | CASSVAPNVLTDTQYF
TRBJ2-7 | . | 16 | . | TRBV5-1 | TGCGCCAGCAGCCTATGGGGGGGGACAACCGGCTACGAGCAGTACTTC | CASSLWGGTTGYEQYF
TRBJ1-4 | few | 16 | TRBD1 | TRBV25-1 | TGTGCCAGCAGTGAATCACGCGGGACAGCGAATGAAAAACTGTTTTTT | CASSESRGTANEKLFF
TRBJ2-1 | . | 13 | . | TRBV7-3 | TGTGCCAGCAGCTCTGGATCCTACAATGAGCAGTTCTTC | CASSSGSYNEQFF
TRBJ2-3 | . | 15 | TRBD2 | TRBV5-1 | TGCGCCAGCAGCACGACTAGCGGTGGCACAGATACGCAGTATTTT | CASSTTSGGTDTQYF
TRBJ2-2 | . | 17 | . | TRBV15 | TGTGCCACCAGCAGAGATCAGCGGTCAGGAATTCCCGGGGAGCTGTTTTTT | CATSRDQRSGIPGELFF
TRBJ1-5 | . | 15 | . | TRBV18 | TGTGCCAGCTCACCTACCGCGGACAGCTATCAGCCCCAGCATTTT | CASSPTADSYQPQHF
TRBJ1-5 | . | 12 | . | TRBV19 | TGTGCCAGTAGCGGGACGAATCAGCCCCAGCATTTT | CASSGTNQPQHF
TRBJ1-2 | . | 13 | . | TRBV18 | TGTGCCAGCTCACAGGGAGCCGGGCGGGGCTACACCTTC | CASSQGAGRGYTF
TRBJ2-1 | . | 15 | TRBD2 | TRBV5-1 | TGCGCCAGCAGCTTGAGGCTAGCGGGGGGCAATGAGCAGTTCTTC | CASSLRLAGGNEQFF
TRBJ2-3 | . | 13 | . | TRBV10-2 | TGCGCAGGGAGGAATCTAAGCACAGATACGCAGTATTTT | CAGRNLSTDTQYF
TRBJ2-6 | once | 16 | TRBD1 | TRBV9 | TGTGCCAGCAGCGCCCAGACAGGGTCTGGGGCCAACGTCCTGACTTTC | CASSAQTGSGANVLTF
TRBJ1-1 | . | 14 | TRBD1 | TRBV9 | TGTGCCAGCAGCGCCAGGGGGCGGGACACTGAAGCTTTCTTT | CASSARGRDTEAFF
TRBJ2-1 | . | 16 | TRBD1 | TRBV4-1 | TGCGCCAGCAGCCAAGAGCGGGACAGGCTCTACAATGAGCAGTTCTTC | CASSQERDRLYNEQFF
TRBJ2-5 | . | 15 | TRBD2 | TRBV25-1 | TGTGCCAGCAGTGAATTTGGGGGGGGGCAAGAGACCCAGTACTTC | CASSEFGGGQETQYF
TRBJ2-1 | . | 12 | . | TRBV11-3 | TGTGCCAGCAGCTTAGGTAGTCTCCCCAGGTTCTTC | CASSLGSLPRFF
TRBJ1-5 | once | 14 | . | TRBV6-1 | TGTGCCAGCAGTGCGACAGGACTCAATCAGCCCCAGCATTTT | CASSATGLNQPQHF
TRBJ2-7 | . | 16 | . | TRBV6-6 | TGTGCCAGCAGTTACTCGGAGTCAATCCAATCCTACGAGCAGTACTTC | CASSYSESIQSYEQYF
TRBJ2-2 | . | 15 | TRBD2 | TRBV9 | TGTGCCAGCAGCGTCTTAGCGGGGGGAACCGGGGAGCTGTTTTTT | CASSVLAGGTGELFF
TRBJ1-4 | . | 14 | . | TRBV9 | TGTGCCAGCAGCGTAGGTGGGGGGGATGAAAAACTGTTTTTT | CASSVGGGDEKLFF
TRBJ2-1 | . | 15 | TRBD2 | TRBV7-3 | TGTGCCAGCAGCTCAGCGGGAGGATCCTACAATGAGCAGTTCTTC | CASSSAGGSYNEQFF
TRBJ2-2 | . | 14 | TRBD2 | TRBV6-6 | TGTGCCAGTCGGAGACTAGCGGGAGGCGGGGAGCTGTTTTTT | CASRRLAGGGELFF
TRBJ2-3 | . | 15 | TRBD2 | TRBV11-3 | TGTGCCAGCAGCTTTAGCGGGTTAGTCGCAGATACGCAGTATTTT | CASSFSGLVADTQYF
TRBJ1-1 | . | 14 | . | TRBV5-1 | TGCGCCAGCAGCTTGGGCCTGACGGACACTGAAGCTTTCTTT | CASSLGLTDTEAFF
TRBJ2-5 | once | 16 | TRBD1 | TRBV7-3 | TGTGCCAGCAGCCAAACAGGGGGCGCAGGGCAAGAGACCCAGTACTTC | CASSQTGGAGQETQYF
TRBJ2-1 | once | 19 | . | TRBV4-1 | TGCGCCAGCAGCCCAGATCTGGCCAGATCGATAGGCTCCTACAATGAGCAGTTCTTC | CASSPDLARSIGSYNEQFF
TRBJ1-6 | . | 13 | . | TRBV6-5 | TGTGCCAGCAGCGAATTGCCGACTTCACCCCTCCACTTT | CASSELPTSPLHF
TRBJ2-3 | . | 15 | . | TRBV10-3 | TGTGCCATCAGTGATCGAAAGGGAACCACAGATACGCAGTATTTT | CAISDRKGTTDTQYF
TRBJ2-3 | . | 16 | TRBD2 | TRBV11-2 | TGTGCCAGCAGCTTATGGACGGGGGGGGACACAGATACGCAGTATTTT | CASSLWTGGDTDTQYF
TRBJ2-2 | . | 15 | TRBD2 | TRBV30 | TGTGCCTGGAGTGAACTAGCGGGGGGAATCGGGGAGCTGTTTTTT | CAWSELAGGIGELFF
TRBJ2-2 | . | 16 | . | TRBV27 | TGTGCCAGCAGTTTATCGTTGGGGGGAAGGTTGGGGGAGCTGTTTTTT | CASSLSLGGRLGELFF
TRBJ2-7 | . | 14 | TRBD1 | TRBV19 | TGTGCCAGTAGTAGAGGGGGACAGTCCTACGAGCAGTACTTC | CASSRGGQSYEQYF